One and the same sample provided the 13 T cell receptor beta chains below, sequenced in a study of breast tumors, draining lymph nodes, adjacent tissues. MiXCR, run by TCRdb on the multiplex PCR reads, gives a single entry per CDR3 protein. This sample carries 120,000 to 150,000 distinct CDR3 sequences, 32% of them seen once, and the ten largest clones take 2% to 2.5%. Axillary draining lymph nodes of breast cancer patients supplied the node samples. Material: axillary lymph node tissue. Receptors originate from a female donor with breast cancer. Some clones in this sample may be carry-over from other donors' samples.

This clonotype was seen a handful of times. Being one base from a much bigger clone, this may be a read error. The chain links TRBV20-1 to TRBJ1-4; the D is unclear. Looked up from germline, CDR1 is DFQATT and CDR2 is SNEGSKA (reference sequence). This CDR3 spans 13 amino acids. The CDR3 sequence: CSARVGFSETLFF. In nucleotides, the CDR3 is TGCAGTGCTAGAGTAGGGTTTAGTGAAACACTGTTTTTT.

Notes on this clonotype: At one of its ends the junction is not consistent with the germline gene, which may arise from a read error. The J gene is TRBJ2-7, the V gene TRBV4-2, with a weak D call TRBD2 (5 bases). Germline V CDR1 and CDR2: LGHNA, YNFKEQ. The length of the CDR3 is 15 residues. The CDR3 loop reads CASSQVRSNTGELYF. CDR3 DNA sequence: TGTGCCAGCAGCCAAGTTCGGTCGAACACCGGGGAGCTGTACTTC.

This clonotype was detected ten times or more. V is TRBV5-1 and J is TRBJ2-1; a weak D match, TRBD2 (6 bases). Germline CDR1 and CDR2: SGHRS and YFSETQ. V lost 2 bases and J 13 bases, leaving 13 bases between the germline ends. The length of the CDR3 is 12 residues. The CDR3 DNA sequence: TGCGCCAGCAGCTTCCAGGGCGGGGATCAGTTCTTC. It is translated as CASSFQGGDQFF.

There are many counts of this clonotype. The junction differs from germline at one of its ends, possibly a read error. The CDR3 DNA sequence: TGTGCCAGCAGTCACTCGAATCAAAGTCCAACTCAGCCCCAGCATTTT. This gives the protein CASSHSNQSPTQPQHF. This chain links TRBV6-6 with TRBJ1-5; D is unclear. The CDR3 totals 16 residues. CDR1 and CDR2 (germline): MNHNY, SVGAGI (reference sequence).

In its sample, this clonotype was seen many times. The CDR3 DNA follows: TGTGCCAGCAGCCGACAGGGGCGGACCGGGGAGCTGTTTTTT. Translating it yields CASSRQGRTGELFF. V is TRBV7-3 and J is TRBJ2-2; 8 bases agree with TRBD1. V trimming: 5 bases; J trimming: 5 bases; junction bases outside the gene matches: 4. The CDR3 runs to 14 residues. Per germline, CDR1 SGHTA and CDR2 FQGTGA.

The genes are TRBV14 and TRBJ2-1, with D possibly called TRBD1 or TRBD2 (6 bases each). The CDR3 contains 17 residues. Trimming left V 0 bases short and J 9 bases short, with 21 bases between. Germline V gene sequence: CDR1 SGHDN, CDR2 FVKESK. The chain's CDR3 is CASSQDWWRGHKTEQFF. For the CDR3, the DNA is TGTGCCAGCAGCCAAGATTGGTGGAGGGGACACAAAACTGAGCAGTTCTTC.

The rearrangement joins TRBV15 to TRBJ1-3; D not certain. Germline V gene data show CDR1 as LNHNV and CDR2 as YYDKDF (reference sequence). V was shortened by 0 bases and J by 0 bases, with 18 bases between the two germline ends. The CDR3 spans 19 residues. CDR3 sequence (DNA): TGTGCCACCAGCAGAGATACCCGGCAGGAGGGATACTCTGGAAACACCATATATTTT. Amino acids: CATSRDTRQEGYSGNTIYF.

Turning to this clonotype: A much larger clone is a single base away; this may be a read error. The rearrangement uses TRBV12-3 or TRBV12-4 and TRBJ2-5; no definite D call. The length of the CDR3 is 11 residues. V was cut by 5 bases and J by 0 bases, with 1 base left in between. CDR3: CASSNQETQYF. The DNA for the CDR3 is TGTGCCAGCAGTAACCAAGAGACCCAGTACTTC.

This chain uses TRBV4-1 with TRBJ1-1, with 8 bases matching TRBD1. V lost 3 bases and J lost 4; bases outside the gene matches: 4. The CDR3 extends over 14 amino acids. The V gene's germline CDR1 is MGHRA and CDR2 YSYEKL. The CDR3 loop is CASSHRTGGTEAFF. The CDR3 DNA sequence: TGCGCCAGCAGCCACAGAACAGGGGGCACTGAAGCTTTCTTT.

This clonotype was counted ten times or more. This chain uses TRBV7-9 with TRBJ1-2, with D uncertain. This CDR3 is 13 amino acids long. Germline CDR1 reads SEHNR; CDR2 reads FQNEAQ (reference sequence). Deletions cut 1 base from V and 3 bases from J, with 6 bases between. CDR3 sequence: CASSLEADYGYTF. CDR3 DNA sequence: TGTGCCAGCAGCTTAGAAGCAGACTATGGCTACACCTTC.

A note on this clonotype: At one end, the junction sequence differs from germline, possibly due to a read error. This chain connects TRBV7-6 to TRBJ2-5; D may be TRBD2 (7 bases). The CDR3 has 19 residues. The germline gives CDR1 SGHVS, CDR2 FNYEAQ. CDR3 amino acids: CASSPGAAGLIRGQGTQYF. The CDR3 nucleotides are TGTGCCAGCAGCCCAGGGGCAGCGGGGCTTATTAGAGGACAAGGGACCCAGTACTTC.

V usage is TRBV18 and J usage is TRBJ2-1; the D is unclear. The V gene lost 3 bases and the J gene lost 0 bases, with 15 bases spanning the gap. The CDR3 extends over 17 amino acids. Germline V gene sequence: CDR1 KGHSH, CDR2 LQKENI. CDR3 bases: TGTGCCAGCTCACCCCTCGGACCCCTGGGCTCCTACAATGAGCAGTTCTTC. Translation gives CASSPLGPLGSYNEQFF.

On this clonotype itself: Lacking the conserved final phenylalanine or tryptophan, this CDR3 likely reflects a read error. This chain connects TRBV6-6 to TRBJ1-1, with 8 bases identical to TRBD1. This CDR3 is 14 amino acids long. After removal of 2 bases from V and 6 bases from J, the junction contained 5 bases not matched to a gene. Per germline, CDR1 MNHNY and CDR2 SVGAGI (reference sequence). The CDR3 coding sequence is TGTGCCAGCAGTTACGGCAGGGGGCCTGCTGAAGCTTTCTGT. Translation: CASSYGRGPAEAFC.